This T cell receptor beta chain is from a study of identifying expanded T cells in peripheral blood. Points on this clone: Antigen unknown.

The table came from immunoSEQ multiplex PCR; TCRdb's copy has only in-frame clones and leaves some out. The table shows 100,000 to 150,000 clones, with approximately 84% occurring only once. The CDR3 contains 14 residues. Germline V gene lookup returns CDR1 SGHTA and CDR2 FQGNSA. V lost 6 bases, J lost 5 bases, and 16 bases lay in between. The study, taken as a whole, reports: Variance in clone template counts between roughly two-week samples significantly increased with total template count across all healthy donors.

The sample taken for sequencing was blood. The chain has TRBV7-2 and TRBJ1-1, with D maybe TRBD1 (6 bases). This TCR was recovered from a person aged 18 to 70 in good health. The CDR3 spells CASSPSRGGTEAFF. In nucleotides, the CDR3 is TGTGCCAGCAGTCCCAGCAGGGGAGGGACTGAAGCTTTCTTT. The full variable domain, its missing parts supplied by reference TRBV7-2 and TRBJ1-1, is GAGVSQSPSNKVTEKGKDVELRCDPISGHTALYWYRQSLGQGLEFLIYFQGNSAPDKSGLPSDRFSAERTGGSVSTLTIQRTQQEDSAVYLCASSPSRGGTEAFFGQGTRLTVV.